This TCR beta chain was sequenced during a study of blood T cell repertoires in COVID-19. Original data processing: Amplification from reference gene primers served as the basis for estimated nucleated cell counts. Profiling relied on immunoSEQ multiplex PCR, and the TCRdb table lists in-frame clones only, not all of them. The D gene and trimming were derived from the DNA, and the V and J assignments and clone size from that table. The profile shows roughly 250,000 clones, more than 75% of them singletons. CDR1 and CDR2 from the germline V gene are MGHRA and YSYEKL. The CDR3 spans 14 residues. Trimming cost V 1 base and J 0 bases, with 4 bases left between them. Grouping used clinical history reported by participants in a survey and questionnaire.

The V and J genes are TRBV4-1 and TRBJ1-3; D is unresolved. The receptor was isolated from a woman aged 45 to 65 who had recovered from COVID-19. Sequencing was carried out using PBMCs or T cells enriched from blood (not recorded which). Written as DNA, the CDR3 is TGCGCCAGCAGCCAAGGTAGCTCTGGAAACACCATATATTTT. Residues: CASSQGSSGNTIYF.